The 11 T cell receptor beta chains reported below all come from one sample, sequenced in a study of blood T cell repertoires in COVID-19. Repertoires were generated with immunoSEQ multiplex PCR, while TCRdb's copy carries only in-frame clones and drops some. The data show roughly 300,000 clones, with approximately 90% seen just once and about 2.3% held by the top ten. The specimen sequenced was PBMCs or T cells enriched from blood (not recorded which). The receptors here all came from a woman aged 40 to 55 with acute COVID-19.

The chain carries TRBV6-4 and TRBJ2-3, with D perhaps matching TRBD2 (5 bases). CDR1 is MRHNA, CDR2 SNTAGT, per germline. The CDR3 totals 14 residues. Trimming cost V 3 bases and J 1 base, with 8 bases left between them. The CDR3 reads CASSESSGTDTQYF. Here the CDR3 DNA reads TGTGCCAGCAGTGAGAGTAGCGGCACAGATACGCAGTATTTT.

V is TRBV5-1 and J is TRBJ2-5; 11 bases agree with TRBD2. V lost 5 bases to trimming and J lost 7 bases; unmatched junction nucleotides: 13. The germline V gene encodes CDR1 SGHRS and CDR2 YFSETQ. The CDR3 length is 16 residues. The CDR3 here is CASSSTSGGTKGTQYF. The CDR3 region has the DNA TGCGCCAGCAGTTCAACTAGCGGGGGAACCAAAGGGACCCAGTACTTC.

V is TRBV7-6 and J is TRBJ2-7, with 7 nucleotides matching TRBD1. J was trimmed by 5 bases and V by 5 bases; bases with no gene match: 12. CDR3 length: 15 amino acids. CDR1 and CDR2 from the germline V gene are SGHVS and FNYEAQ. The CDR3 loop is CASSNDPDRANEQYF. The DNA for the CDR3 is TGTGCCAGCAGCAACGACCCCGACAGGGCCAACGAGCAGTACTTC.

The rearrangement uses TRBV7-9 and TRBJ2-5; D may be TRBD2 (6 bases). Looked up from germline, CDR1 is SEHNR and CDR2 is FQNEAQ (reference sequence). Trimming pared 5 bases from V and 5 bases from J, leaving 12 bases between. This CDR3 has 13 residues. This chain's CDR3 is CASSHSGGETQYF. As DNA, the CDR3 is TGTGCCAGCAGCCATAGTGGAGGGGAGACCCAGTACTTC. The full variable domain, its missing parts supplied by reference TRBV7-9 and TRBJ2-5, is DTGVSQNPRHKITKRGQNVTFRCDPISEHNRLYWYRQTLGQGPEFLTYFQNEAQLEKSRLLSDRFSAERPKGSFSTLEIQRTEQGDSAMYLCASSHSGGETQYFGPGTRLLVL.

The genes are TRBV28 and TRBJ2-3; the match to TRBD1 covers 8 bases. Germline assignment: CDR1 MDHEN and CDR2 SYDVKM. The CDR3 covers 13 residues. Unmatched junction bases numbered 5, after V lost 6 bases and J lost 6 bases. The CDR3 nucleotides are TGTGCCAGCAGGGACAGGGTGTGGGATACGCAGTATTTT. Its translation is CASRDRVWDTQYF.

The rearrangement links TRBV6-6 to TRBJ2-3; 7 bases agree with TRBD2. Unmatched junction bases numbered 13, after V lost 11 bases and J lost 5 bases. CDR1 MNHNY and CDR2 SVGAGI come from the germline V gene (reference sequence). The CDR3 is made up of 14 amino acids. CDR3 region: CAVYGSGKGDTQYF. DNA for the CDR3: TGTGCCGTTTACGGGAGCGGGAAGGGAGATACGCAGTATTTT.

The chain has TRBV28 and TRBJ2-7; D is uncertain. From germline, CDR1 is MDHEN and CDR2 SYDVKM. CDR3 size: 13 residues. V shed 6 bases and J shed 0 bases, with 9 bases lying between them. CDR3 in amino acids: CASRESLSYEQYF. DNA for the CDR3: TGTGCCAGCAGGGAGAGCCTCTCCTACGAGCAGTACTTC. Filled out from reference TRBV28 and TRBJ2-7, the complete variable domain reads DVKVTQSSRYLVKRTGEKVFLECVQDMDHENMFWYRQDPGLGLRLIYFSYDVKMKEKGDIPEGYSVSREKKERFSLILESASTNQTSMYLCASRESLSYEQYFGPGTRLTVT.

The CDR3 DNA reads TGTGCCAGCGGACAGACAGGCACAGATACGCAGTATTTT. Its translation is CASGQTGTDTQYF. V gene TRBV7-9 combines with J gene TRBJ2-3; possible D gene TRBD1, 6 bases. The V end was cut by 8 bases, the J end by 1 base, with 10 bases between. Looked up from germline, CDR1 is SEHNR and CDR2 is FQNEAQ (reference sequence). This CDR3 is 13 amino acids long.

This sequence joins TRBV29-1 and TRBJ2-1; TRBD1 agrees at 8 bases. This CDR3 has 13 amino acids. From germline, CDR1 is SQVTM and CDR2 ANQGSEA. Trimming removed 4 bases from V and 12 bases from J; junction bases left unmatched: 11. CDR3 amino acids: CSVVRTGTRGQFF. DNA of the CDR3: TGCAGCGTTGTGAGGACAGGGACCAGGGGGCAGTTCTTC.

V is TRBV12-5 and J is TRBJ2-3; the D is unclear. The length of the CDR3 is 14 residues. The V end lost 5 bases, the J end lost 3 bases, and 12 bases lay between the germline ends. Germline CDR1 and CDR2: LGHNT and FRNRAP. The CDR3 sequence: CASGLTLSTDTQYF. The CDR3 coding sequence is TGTGCTAGTGGTCTTACCCTATCGACAGATACGCAGTATTTT. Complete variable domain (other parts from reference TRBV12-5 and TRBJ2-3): DARVTQTPRHKVTEMGQEVTMRCQPILGHNTVFWYRQTMMQGLELLAYFRNRAPLDDSGMPKDRFSAEMPDATLATLKIQPSEPRDSAVYFCASGLTLSTDTQYFGPGTRLTVL.

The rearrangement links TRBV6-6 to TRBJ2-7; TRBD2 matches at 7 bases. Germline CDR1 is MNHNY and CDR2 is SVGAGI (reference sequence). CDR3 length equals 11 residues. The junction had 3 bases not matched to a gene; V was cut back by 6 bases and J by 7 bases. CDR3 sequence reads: CASSGGREQYF. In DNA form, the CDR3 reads TGTGCCAGCAGCGGCGGGAGAGAGCAGTACTTC.